This TCR beta chain came from a study of T cell responses to AZD1222 COVID-19 vaccine. Germline loops: CDR1 MDHEN, CDR2 SYDVKM. The CDR3 sequence is 16 residues long. Trimming pared 10 bases from V and 2 bases from J, leaving 21 bases between. TCRdb's table, derived via immunoSEQ multiplex PCR, lists solely in-frame clones and lacks some. The data show 95,000 to 120,000 clones, about 82% seen once. The TCR originated in an adult in good health. The V and J genes are TRBV28 and TRBJ2-1, with unresolved D. The specimen comprised peripheral blood, sampled on day 0 of AZD1222 vaccination. The CDR3 region is CATMSRKASTYNEQFF. The CDR3 region has the DNA TGTGCCACCATGAGCCGGAAGGCCTCAACCTACAATGAGCAGTTCTTC.